Listed here are 24 T cell receptor beta chains from one sample, sequenced in a study of blood T cells in healthy people across ages. The use of a sample-barcoded 5' primer and a J-beta primer mix characterized a second PCR of about 7 to 12 cycles. TCRdb re-called the 5' RACE reads with MiXCR, one entry per CDR3 protein. The sample includes some 1 million distinct CDR3 sequences, around 45% seen only once; the top ten take 15% to 20%. The sequenced sample consisted of blood. The source of these receptors is a woman between 55 and 75 years old in good health.

The gene calls are TRBV20-1 and TRBJ2-5; D ambiguous. Between the trimmed V and J ends, which lost 1 base and 1 base, there was a span of 13 bases. The CDR3 sequence is 15 residues long. Germline V lookup: CDR1 DFQATT, CDR2 SNEGSKA (reference sequence). CDR3 residues: CSARAWAEPQETQYF. CDR3 coding DNA: TGCAGTGCTAGAGCGTGGGCAGAGCCCCAAGAGACCCAGTACTTC.

This clonotype was found many times. Here the CDR3 reads CSARDSGRASRGEQFF. In DNA form, the CDR3 reads TGCAGTGCTAGAGATAGCGGGAGGGCCTCCCGCGGTGAGCAGTTCTTC. V is TRBV20-1 and J is TRBJ2-1; 11 positions match TRBD2. Germline V gene lookup returns CDR1 DFQATT and CDR2 SNEGSKA (reference sequence). CDR3 size: 16 residues. J was trimmed by 9 bases and V by 0 bases; bases with no gene match: 10.

The chain uses TRBV7-9 and TRBJ2-7; 7 bases are a match to TRBD2. The junction had 6 bases not matched to a gene; V was cut back by 2 bases and J by 2 bases. Germline values: CDR1 SEHNR, CDR2 FQNEAQ (reference sequence). This CDR3 contains 15 residues. The CDR3 DNA reads TGTGCCAGCAGCTTAATGGGACTACAAACCTACGAGCAGTACTTC. Protein product: CASSLMGLQTYEQYF.

This chain connects TRBV7-8 to TRBJ1-5; D call uncertain. The CDR3 is 13 amino acids. From germline, CDR1 is SGHVS and CDR2 FQNEAQ. The V gene lost 7 bases and the J gene lost 7 bases, with 14 bases spanning the gap. The CDR3 loop reads CASTSGVWQPQHF. In DNA form, the CDR3 reads TGTGCCAGCACCTCGGGTGTATGGCAGCCCCAGCATTTT.

This rearrangement joins TRBV18 to TRBJ2-7, with 7 bases fitting TRBD2. Germline CDR1 and CDR2: KGHSH and LQKENI. The length of the CDR3 is 15 residues. The V and J ends lost 3 bases and 0 bases, in that order; junction bases with no gene match: 5. CDR3: CASSPGLVSSYEQYF. The CDR3 nucleotides are TGTGCCAGCTCACCCGGACTAGTAAGCTCCTACGAGCAGTACTTC.

This clonotype showed up just a few times. CDR3 loop: CASSLIGTGAYEQYF. The CDR3, as DNA: TGCGCCAGCAGCCTCATAGGGACAGGGGCCTACGAGCAGTACTTC. The rearrangement links TRBV5-1 to TRBJ2-7, with 10 bases identical to TRBD1. The germline V gene encodes CDR1 SGHRS and CDR2 YFSETQ. The CDR3 covers 15 residues. J gave up 2 bases and V 4 bases, and 6 bases lay outside the gene matches. The entire variable domain, with the rest obtained from reference TRBV5-1 and TRBJ2-7, is as follows: KAGVTQTPRYLIKTRGQQVTLSCSPISGHRSVSWYQQTPGQGLQFLFEYFSETQRNKGNFPGRFSGRQFSNSRSEMNVSTLELGDSALYLCASSLIGTGAYEQYFGPGTRLTVT.

The chain uses TRBV12-3 or TRBV12-4 and TRBJ2-1; 9 bases are a match to TRBD2. V lost 6 bases and J lost 3; bases outside the gene matches: 6. CDR3 length: 15 amino acids. CDR3 loop: CASRISGSDYNEQFF. CDR3 nucleotides: TGTGCCAGCAGGATTAGCGGGAGCGACTACAATGAGCAGTTCTTC.

J is TRBJ2-1 and V is TRBV6-2 or TRBV6-3, with 7 bases aligning to TRBD2. This CDR3 is built from 15 residues. The V segment lost 2 bases and the J segment 7 bases; nucleotides outside the gene matches: 8. Germline values: CDR1 MNHEY, CDR2 SVGEGT. Written as DNA, the CDR3 is TGTGCCAGCAGTTACGAAAAACTAGCGCGGAATGAGCAGTTCTTC. Protein: CASSYEKLARNEQFF.

In its sample, this clonotype was seen many times. This chain links TRBV28 with TRBJ2-1; a possible D gene is TRBD2 (6 bases). Germline lookup yields CDR1 MDHEN and CDR2 SYDVKM. The CDR3 is made up of 15 amino acids. The ends were cut back, 8 bases at V and 0 bases at J, with 14 bases in the middle. The CDR3: CASRRGLSSYNEQFF. CDR3 DNA: TGTGCCAGCCGGCGGGGACTCAGCTCCTACAATGAGCAGTTCTTC. Together with reference TRBV28 and TRBJ2-1, the CDR3 gives the full variable domain: DVKVTQSSRYLVKRTGEKVFLECVQDMDHENMFWYRQDPGLGLRLIYFSYDVKMKEKGDIPEGYSVSREKKERFSLILESASTNQTSMYLCASRRGLSSYNEQFFGPGTRLTVL.

This clonotype was observed a handful of times. The chain links TRBV28 to TRBJ2-3; unclear D gene. CDR1 and CDR2 from the germline V gene are MDHEN and SYDVKM. Trimming cost V 6 bases and J 0 bases, with 16 bases left between them. The CDR3 has 16 residues. CDR3 in DNA: TGTGCCAGCAGCCTAGACTCTCAAAGGAGCACAGATACGCAGTATTTT. Amino acid sequence: CASSLDSQRSTDTQYF.

The chain couples TRBV3-1 to TRBJ2-7; TRBD1 agrees at 8 bases. CDR1 and CDR2 (germline): LGHDT, YNNKEL (reference sequence). The junction had 19 bases not matched to a gene; V was cut back by 1 base and J by 2 bases. The CDR3 has 20 amino acids. The CDR3 DNA follows: TGTGCCAGCAGCCAAGCCAGACAGGGGCCCGTCATTCACGATCCCTACGAGCAGTACTTC. This translates into CASSQARQGPVIHDPYEQYF.

This clonotype was picked up a small number of times. The CDR3 DNA reads TGTGCCAGCAGTTACTCAGGGACAGGGGTTACCTACGAGCAGTACTTC. It is translated as CASSYSGTGVTYEQYF. V and J are TRBV6-5 and TRBJ2-7; 10 nucleotides match TRBD1. The length of the CDR3 is 16 residues. Germline CDR1 MNHEY, CDR2 SVGAGI. V trimming: 0 bases; J trimming: 2 bases; junction bases outside the gene matches: 4.

This chain links TRBV2 with TRBJ2-1; no definite D call. Trimming pared 1 base from V and 7 bases from J, leaving 11 bases between. This CDR3 comprises 14 residues. CDR1 is SNHLY and CDR2 is FYNNEI in the germline V gene. The CDR3 nucleotides read TGTGCCAGCAGTGAAGGGGTCAGAAAAAATGAGCAGTTCTTC. Translated, it gives CASSEGVRKNEQFF.

This chain's CDR3 is CASSRTVYRGYTF. CDR3 nucleotide sequence: TGTGCCAGCAGCAGGACCGTTTACCGTGGCTACACCTTC. The rearrangement links TRBV27 to TRBJ1-2; the D is unclear. Trimming removed 6 bases at V and 7 bases at J, with 15 bases between. Germline V gene data show CDR1 as MNHEY and CDR2 as SMNVEV (reference sequence). The CDR3 is 13 residues long.

The CDR3 sequence: CASSPRSSGSTEQYF. DNA of the CDR3: TGTGCCAGCAGTCCCCGTTCTAGCGGGAGTACTGAGCAGTACTTC. The chain couples TRBV12-3 or TRBV12-4 to TRBJ2-5; TRBD2 matches 10 bases. The junction had 14 bases not matched to a gene; V was cut back by 5 bases and J by 11 bases. The CDR3 consists of 15 residues.

In this sample, this clonotype turned up a few times. The V gene is TRBV25-1, the J gene TRBJ2-1, with 9 bases fitting TRBD2. After removal of 2 bases from V and 10 bases from J, the junction contained 18 bases not matched to a gene. The germline gives CDR1 MGHDK, CDR2 SYGVNS. The CDR3 contains 18 residues. CDR3 sequence reads: CASSEIPDVSGRDREQFF. In DNA form, the CDR3 reads TGTGCCAGCAGTGAAATCCCAGATGTTAGCGGGAGAGATCGCGAGCAGTTCTTC.

V is TRBV29-1 and J is TRBJ2-1; 8 bases are shared with TRBD2. Germline V gives CDR1 SQVTM, CDR2 ANQGSEA. The CDR3 runs to 15 residues. V trimming: 6 bases; J trimming: 7 bases; junction bases outside the gene matches: 14. CDR3 bases: TGCAGCGTCAACGGTGAACGAGCGGGAGTTAATGAGCAGTTCTTC. The encoded protein is CSVNGERAGVNEQFF.

This chain uses TRBV5-1 with TRBJ2-1; 10 nucleotides agree with TRBD2. This CDR3 has 15 residues. From germline, CDR1 is SGHRS and CDR2 YFSETQ. J gave up 7 bases and V 2 bases, and 6 bases lay outside the gene matches. The CDR3 region is CASSFLAGVGNEQFF. In nucleotides, the CDR3 is TGCGCCAGCAGCTTCCTAGCGGGAGTAGGTAATGAGCAGTTCTTC.

In this sample, this clonotype turned up a few times. The gene calls are TRBV9 and TRBJ2-4; possible D gene TRBD2, 5 bases. The J call is uncertain, as TRBJ2-5 better fits the DNA end. Germline CDR1 and CDR2: SGDLS and YYNGEE. This CDR3 has 14 amino acids. CDR3 DNA: TGTGCCAGCAGCGTCGGACGGAGGCAAGAGACCCAGTACTTC. The encoded protein is CASSVGRRQETQYF.

Regarding this clonotype: A clone one base away is much larger, so this may be a read error. J is TRBJ2-1 and V is TRBV10-3; D may match TRBD1 or TRBD2 (5 bases each). Trimming pared 4 bases from V and 10 bases from J, leaving 14 bases between. Germline V gives CDR1 ENHRY, CDR2 SYGVKD. CDR3 size: 13 residues. The CDR3 nucleotides are TGTGCCATCAGTGGGGACGGTACCCGAGAGCAGTTCTTC. Its translation is CAISGDGTREQFF.

This clonotype has more than one count but fewer than ten. CDR3 sequence: CATSSVLTEQFF. DNA for the CDR3: TGTGCCACCTCTAGCGTTCTCACTGAGCAGTTCTTC. This sequence joins TRBV10-3 and TRBJ2-1; maybe TRBD2 (6 bases). Trimming removed 10 bases at V and 9 bases at J, with 16 bases between. CDR3 length equals 12 residues. Germline V gene lookup returns CDR1 ENHRY and CDR2 SYGVKD.

This clonotype was seen ten or more times. The chain links TRBV2 to TRBJ2-7; 11 bases are shared with TRBD2. Germline-derived CDR1 and CDR2 are SNHLY and FYNNEI. V dropped 6 bases and J dropped 0; count of bases not matched to a gene: 16. This CDR3 is 19 amino acids long. DNA for the CDR3: TGTGCCAGCAGCCTGACAGGGGCCGGGACTAGCGGAAGCTCCTACGAGCAGTACTTC. Protein sequence: CASSLTGAGTSGSSYEQYF.

The chain carries TRBV6-5 and TRBJ1-2; TRBD1 aligns across 8 bases. Trimming took 2 bases from V and 3 from J; bases not matched to a gene: 20. The length of the CDR3 is 20 residues. The germline CDR1 and CDR2 sequences are MNHEY and SVGAGI. The CDR3 reads CASSYERSVTGVGKHYGYTF. For the CDR3, the DNA is TGTGCCAGCAGTTACGAAAGGAGTGTGACAGGGGTTGGGAAACACTATGGCTACACCTTC.

CDR3 residues: CSVKTGWNGATNEKLFF. For the CDR3, the DNA is TGCAGTGTTAAGACAGGGTGGAACGGGGCAACTAATGAAAAACTGTTTTTT. This chain joins TRBV20-1 and TRBJ1-4, with 7 bases matching TRBD1. V was pared by 7 bases and J by 0 bases, with 14 bases of the junction left unmatched. CDR1 DFQATT and CDR2 SNEGSKA come from the germline V gene (reference sequence). The CDR3 is 17 residues long.